The 32 T cell receptor beta chains below come from one sample, sequenced in a study of identifying expanded T cells in peripheral blood. Profiled with immunoSEQ multiplex PCR; TCRdb holds only in-frame clones, not every one. The sample contains roughly 82,000 clones, almost 85% of which appear only once. The sequencing input was blood. The receptor set was obtained from a person aged 18-70 years in good health.

The chain employs TRBV6-5 and TRBJ1-1; D unclear. The CDR3 length is 13 residues. Germline loops: CDR1 MNHEY, CDR2 SVGAGI. V was shortened by 2 bases and J by 1 base, with 5 bases between the two germline ends. Here the CDR3 reads CASSYRQNTEAFF. The CDR3 DNA reads as TGTGCCAGCAGTTACAGGCAGAACACTGAAGCTTTCTTT.

The chain carries TRBV7-2 and TRBJ2-1, with D unclear. The CDR3 contains 12 residues. Germline CDR1 and CDR2: SGHTA and FQGNSA. The V end lost 1 base, the J end lost 6 bases, and 4 bases lay between the germline ends. CDR3 DNA sequence: TGTGCCAGCAGCTTAGTGTCCAATGAGCAGTTCTTC. Translated, it gives CASSLVSNEQFF.

This clone was seen only a few times. The rearrangement uses TRBV11-2 and TRBJ1-5, with D perhaps matching TRBD1 (5 bases). Germline V CDR1 and CDR2: SGHAT, FQNNGV. Trimming left V 1 base short and J 2 bases short, with 12 bases between. The CDR3 is 16 residues long. The CDR3 nucleotides read TGTGCCAGCAGCTTAGGGGTGGGGACTGGCAATCAGCCCCAGCATTTT. It encodes CASSLGVGTGNQPQHF.

The CDR3 nucleotides are TGTGCCAGCAGTTCCGACAGGGTAGGGACCACCGGGGAGCTGTTTTTT. Protein product: CASSSDRVGTTGELFF. This rearrangement joins TRBV28 to TRBJ2-2; 7 bases line up with TRBD1. The germline V gene encodes CDR1 MDHEN and CDR2 SYDVKM. There are 16 residues in the CDR3. J was trimmed by 4 bases and V by 4 bases; bases with no gene match: 9.

The V and J genes are TRBV5-1 and TRBJ2-3, with D perhaps assigned TRBD1 or TRBD2 (6 bases each). CDR3 size: 15 residues. The germline V gene encodes CDR1 SGHRS and CDR2 YFSETQ. V lost 3 bases, J lost 5 bases, and 16 bases lay in between. The CDR3 loop is CASSWRGEVEDTQYF. As DNA, the CDR3 is TGCGCCAGCAGCTGGAGGGGGGAGGTGGAAGATACGCAGTATTTT. Based on the CDR3 plus reference TRBV5-1 and TRBJ2-3, the full variable domain is KAGVTQTPRYLIKTRGQQVTLSCSPISGHRSVSWYQQTPGQGLQFLFEYFSETQRNKGNFPGRFSGRQFSNSRSEMNVSTLELGDSALYLCASSWRGEVEDTQYFGPGTRLTVL.

CDR3 nucleotide sequence: TGTGCCAGCAGCTTGGCCGGGACTAGGCAATTCCTGTTCTTC. This codes for CASSLAGTRQFLFF. J is TRBJ2-1 and V is TRBV5-6; 8 bases agree with TRBD2. Looked up from germline, CDR1 is SGHDT and CDR2 is YYEEEE. The CDR3 loop spans 14 amino acids. Trimming took 0 bases from V and 15 from J; bases not matched to a gene: 11.

V gene TRBV2 combines with J gene TRBJ2-3; perhaps TRBD1 as D (5 bases). Germline CDR1 reads SNHLY; CDR2 reads FYNNEI. Trimming removed 7 bases from V and 1 base from J, with 12 bases in between. This CDR3 is built from 14 residues. CDR3 amino acids: CASMASQGTDTQYF. The CDR3 region has the DNA TGTGCCAGCATGGCCTCACAGGGCACAGATACGCAGTATTTT.

The rearrangement links TRBV6-5 to TRBJ2-3, with D possibly matching TRBD2 (5 bases). Per germline, CDR1 MNHEY and CDR2 SVGAGI. Trimming took off 6 bases at V and 5 bases at J, with 12 bases between the two ends. The CDR3 totals 13 residues. DNA for the CDR3: TGTGCCAGCAGCGCAATAGCGAAAGATACGCAGTATTTT. It specifies CASSAIAKDTQYF.

The chain is built from TRBV5-1 and TRBJ2-1; 8 bases are shared with TRBD2. Unmatched junction bases numbered 6, after V lost 2 bases and J lost 5 bases. The CDR3 contains 15 residues. Germline V lookup: CDR1 SGHRS, CDR2 YFSETQ. CDR3 sequence reads: CASSFDGRDDNEQFF. CDR3 DNA: TGCGCCAGCAGCTTTGACGGGAGGGACGACAATGAGCAGTTCTTC. Drawing the rest from reference TRBV5-1 and TRBJ2-1, the complete variable domain is KAGVTQTPRYLIKTRGQQVTLSCSPISGHRSVSWYQQTPGQGLQFLFEYFSETQRNKGNFPGRFSGRQFSNSRSEMNVSTLELGDSALYLCASSFDGRDDNEQFFGPGTRLTVL.

The J gene is TRBJ1-1, the V gene TRBV23-1, with 7 nucleotides matching TRBD1. TRBV23-1 is noted as an ORF with a role that remains uncertain. Trimming removed 1 base from V and 1 base from J; junction bases left unmatched: 0. The CDR3 is 14 amino acids. DNA for the CDR3: TGCGCCAGCAGTCAATGGGACAGGAACACTGAAGCTTTCTTT. Protein product: CASSQWDRNTEAFF.

The V and J genes are TRBV19 and TRBJ1-4; TRBD1 aligns across 9 bases. The germline gives CDR1 LNHDA, CDR2 SQIVND (reference sequence). After removal of 7 bases from V and 7 bases from J, the junction contained 7 bases not matched to a gene. The CDR3 covers 14 residues. CDR3 sequence (DNA): TGTGCCAGTACCCCGGGACAGGGTGTTGAAAAACTGTTTTTT. Its protein is CASTPGQGVEKLFF.

The CDR3 sequence is CASSSQLTQYF. The CDR3 DNA reads TGTGCCAGTAGTTCCCAGTTAACCCAGTACTTC. This chain connects TRBV19 to TRBJ2-5; no firm D call. This CDR3 comprises 11 residues. V lost 5 bases and J lost 8, with 9 bases in between. Germline loops: CDR1 LNHDA, CDR2 SQIVND (reference sequence).

This clone was counted a single time. The chain recombines TRBV2 with TRBJ1-3; 9 bases match TRBD1. The CDR3 spans 13 residues. The junction had 3 bases not matched to a gene; V was cut back by 8 bases and J by 4 bases. Germline CDR1 and CDR2: SNHLY and FYNNEI. CDR3 DNA: TGTGCCAGCGGGACAGGGTTCGGAAACACCATATATTTT. Its protein product is CASGTGFGNTIYF. Together with reference TRBV2 and TRBJ1-3, the CDR3 gives the full variable domain: EPEVTQTPSHQVTQMGQEVILRCVPISNHLYFYWYRQILGQKVEFLVSFYNNEISEKSEIFDDQFSVERPDGSNFTLKIRSTKLEDSAMYFCASGTGFGNTIYFGEGSWLTVV.

V gene TRBV5-1 combines with J gene TRBJ2-3; TRBD2 agrees at 7 bases. With 3 bases clipped from V and 4 bases from J, the junction kept 11 bases outside the gene matches. The length of the CDR3 is 16 residues. The germline CDR1 and CDR2 sequences are SGHRS and YFSETQ. CDR3 DNA: TGCGCCAGCAGCTCCACAGCGGGACTCCAATCAGATACGCAGTATTTT. Protein sequence: CASSSTAGLQSDTQYF.

The rearrangement links TRBV6-5 to TRBJ2-3, with D uncertain. The CDR3 totals 11 residues. The V gene lost 2 bases and the J gene lost 5 bases, with 2 bases spanning the gap. Germline-derived CDR1 and CDR2 are MNHEY and SVGAGI. In nucleotides, the CDR3 is TGTGCCAGCAGTTACATAGATACGCAGTATTTT. It yields the protein CASSYIDTQYF.

The chain has TRBV18 and TRBJ1-1; TRBD1 aligns across 9 bases. Germline V lookup: CDR1 KGHSH, CDR2 LQKENI. J was trimmed by 5 bases and V by 3 bases; bases with no gene match: 4. The length of the CDR3 is 14 residues. The CDR3 protein is CASSPGTGSTEAFF. The CDR3 DNA reads TGTGCCAGCTCACCCGGGACAGGGAGTACTGAAGCTTTCTTT.

This clone occurred once. The V call is TRBV14, the J call TRBJ2-1; no definite D call. V was trimmed by 2 bases and J by 2 bases, leaving 10 bases between them. The CDR3 is 15 residues long. Germline-derived CDR1 and CDR2 are SGHDN and FVKESK. The CDR3 DNA is TGTGCCAGCAGCCAATTACTTGATCCCTACAATGAGCAGTTCTTC. This codes for CASSQLLDPYNEQFF.

The chain employs TRBV19 and TRBJ1-1; D is unclear. CDR1 LNHDA and CDR2 SQIVND come from the germline V gene (reference sequence). V was clipped by 1 base and J by 1 base, with 7 bases between them. The CDR3 consists of 14 residues. The CDR3 protein is CASSIGRGNTEAFF. The DNA for the CDR3 is TGTGCCAGTAGTATAGGGCGGGGGAACACTGAAGCTTTCTTT.

The chain carries TRBV28 and TRBJ2-6, with 13 bases aligning to TRBD2. The V segment lost 4 bases and the J segment 9 bases; nucleotides outside the gene matches: 15. This CDR3 comprises 19 residues. The germline V gene encodes CDR1 MDHEN and CDR2 SYDVKM. The DNA of the CDR3 is TGTGCCAGCAGTTACCCGGGACTAGCGGGAAATAGTCCCCACAACGTCCTGACTTTC. It is translated as CASSYPGLAGNSPHNVLTF.

This chain connects TRBV4-2 to TRBJ1-3; 8 bases are a match to TRBD1. V gave up 2 bases and J gave up 4 bases; unmatched junction bases: 4. Germline V lookup: CDR1 LGHNA, CDR2 YNFKEQ. The CDR3 sequence is 15 residues long. The CDR3 is CASSQKDRDGNTIYF. The CDR3 nucleotides read TGTGCCAGCAGCCAAAAGGACAGGGACGGAAACACCATATATTTT.

The V call is TRBV29-1, the J call TRBJ2-7; no clear D gene. V lost 4 bases and J lost 2, with 6 bases in between. Looked up from germline, CDR1 is SQVTM and CDR2 is ANQGSEA. There are 11 residues in the CDR3. As DNA, the CDR3 is TGCAGCGTTGGGCAGGCCTACGAGCAGTACTTC. Amino acids: CSVGQAYEQYF.

This clone turned up a few times. V and J are TRBV7-8 and TRBJ1-1, with 7 nucleotides matching TRBD1. J lost 2 bases, V lost 4 bases, and 4 bases had no gene match. From germline, CDR1 is SGHVS and CDR2 FQNEAQ. The CDR3 covers 14 residues. The chain's CDR3 is CASSSGTANTEAFF. CDR3 DNA: TGTGCCAGCAGCTCTGGGACAGCCAACACTGAAGCTTTCTTT.

The gene calls are TRBV4-3 and TRBJ2-1; D perhaps matches TRBD2 (6 bases). The germline V gene encodes CDR1 LGHNA and CDR2 YSLEER. The CDR3 is made up of 17 amino acids. V lost 0 bases to trimming and J lost 6 bases, with 18 bases between them. For the CDR3, the DNA is TGCGCCAGCAGCCAAGATGCCACTAATTGGGGGGTCAATGAGCAGTTCTTC. Its translation is CASSQDATNWGVNEQFF.

In its sample, this clone was seen a few times. V and J are TRBV9 and TRBJ2-2, with 8 bases identical to TRBD2. V lost 2 bases and J lost 7; bases outside the gene matches: 1. The CDR3 sequence is 13 residues long. CDR1 SGDLS and CDR2 YYNGEE come from the germline V gene. The CDR3 spells CASSVLAGGELFF. DNA of the CDR3: TGTGCCAGCAGCGTTCTAGCGGGCGGGGAGCTGTTTTTT.

This clone was seen just once. This chain's CDR3 is CASSQGHTNEKLFF. CDR3 nucleotides: TGTGCCAGCAGCCAGGGACACACTAATGAAAAACTGTTTTTT. The genes are TRBV7-9 and TRBJ1-4; TRBD1 might be the D (6 bases). V was pared by 5 bases and J by 2 bases, with 9 bases between. This CDR3 is 14 amino acids long. Germline V gives CDR1 SEHNR, CDR2 FQNEAQ (reference sequence).

The V gene is TRBV29-1, the J gene TRBJ1-5, with D possibly being TRBD1 (6 bases). The CDR3 sequence is 13 residues long. Per germline, CDR1 SQVTM and CDR2 ANQGSEA. Trimming took 7 bases from V and 6 from J, leaving 16 bases between them. Written as DNA, the CDR3 is TGCAGCGCTGGGGGAGGGGGGGCTCAGCCCCAGCATTTT. This codes for CSAGGGGAQPQHF. Together with reference TRBV29-1 and TRBJ1-5, the CDR3 gives the full variable domain: SAVISQKPSRDICQRGTSLTIQCQVDSQVTMMFWYRQQPGQSLTLIATANQGSEATYESGFVIDKFPISRPNLTFSTLTVSNMSPEDSSIYLCSAGGGGAQPQHFGDGTRLSIL.

This chain links TRBV10-2 with TRBJ1-2; no firm D call. CDR1 is WSHSY, CDR2 SAAADI, per germline. This CDR3 has 13 amino acids. Trimming pared 5 bases from V and 0 bases from J, leaving 7 bases between. CDR3 in DNA: TGCGCCAGCAGTCGGTACTCTAACTATGGCTACACCTTC. Encoded protein: CASSRYSNYGYTF.

Here the CDR3 DNA reads TGTGCCAGCAGCTTGGTAGGGAACACCGGGGAGCTGTTTTTT. Amino acid sequence: CASSLVGNTGELFF. The chain recombines TRBV5-6 with TRBJ2-2; no definite D call. V lost 0 bases, J lost 1 base, and 4 bases lay in between. CDR1 is SGHDT, CDR2 YYEEEE, per germline. This CDR3 is 14 amino acids long. The variable domain in full, with the rest retrieved from reference TRBV5-6 and TRBJ2-2, is DAGVTQSPTHLIKTRGQQVTLRCSPKSGHDTVSWYQQALGQGPQFIFQYYEEEERQRGNFPDRFSGHQFPNYSSELNVNALLLGDSALYLCASSLVGNTGELFFGEGSRLTVL.

This clone was counted a few times. V usage is TRBV6-6 and J usage is TRBJ2-3; D is undetermined. There are 16 residues in the CDR3. V dropped 2 bases and J dropped 4 bases, with 16 bases sitting between them. The germline gives CDR1 MNHNY, CDR2 SVGAGI (reference sequence). CDR3 amino acids: CASSYVRPPLPDTQYF. The CDR3 nucleotides are TGTGCCAGCAGTTACGTCCGACCTCCCCTGCCAGATACGCAGTATTTT.

The chain couples TRBV18 to TRBJ1-1, with D hard to call. This CDR3 has 15 amino acids. V was trimmed by 6 bases and J by 3 bases, leaving 17 bases between them. Germline values: CDR1 KGHSH, CDR2 LQKENI. The CDR3 spells CASSPSRNRDTEAFF. The CDR3 region has the DNA TGTGCCAGCTCCCCAAGCAGGAATCGGGACACTGAAGCTTTCTTT.

V is TRBV7-2 and J is TRBJ1-2; weak D call: TRBD1 (5 bases). V was clipped by 1 base and J by 6 bases, with 15 bases between them. The CDR3 runs to 15 residues. Germline loops: CDR1 SGHTA, CDR2 FQGNSA. The CDR3 region is CASSLDWGSGDGYTF. The CDR3 bases are TGTGCCAGCAGCTTAGATTGGGGGTCCGGAGATGGCTACACCTTC.

Here the CDR3 reads CASSLSVGRYNEQFF. The CDR3 DNA reads as TGTGCCAGCAGCTTATCTGTCGGGAGGTACAATGAGCAGTTCTTC. The V and J genes are TRBV7-8 and TRBJ2-1; 7 bases are a match to TRBD2. The CDR3 length is 15 residues. Germline V gene sequence: CDR1 SGHVS, CDR2 FQNEAQ. With V trimmed by 2 bases and J by 4 bases, 5 bases remained unmatched.